Shown below are 27 T cell receptor beta chains from a single sample sequenced in a study of cytomegalovirus exposure and HLA in healthy donors. TCRdb keeps only in-frame clones here, not all; method: immunoSEQ multiplex PCR. The sample consists of under 200,000 clones, 80% to 90% of them appearing once. Sequenced material: PBMCs. Receptors were obtained from a young woman in good health and CMV-seronegative.

This chain links TRBV19 with TRBJ2-7; maybe TRBD2 (5 bases). Germline V gene sequence: CDR1 LNHDA, CDR2 SQIVND (reference sequence). The CDR3 spans 13 residues. Between the trimmed V and J ends, which lost 7 bases and 2 bases, there was a span of 12 bases. CDR3 in amino acids: CASTRGPTYEQYF. Written as DNA, the CDR3 is TGTGCCAGTACCCGAGGGCCCACCTACGAGCAGTACTTC.

The chain links TRBV5-6 to TRBJ2-2; D is ambiguous. V lost 0 bases and J lost 7, with 19 bases in between. Germline CDR1 reads SGHDT; CDR2 reads YYEEEE. The CDR3 is 17 residues long. The CDR3 here is CASSLGVPFSADGELFF. The CDR3 coding sequence is TGTGCCAGCAGCTTGGGAGTCCCTTTTAGTGCGGACGGGGAGCTGTTTTTT.

V is TRBV29-1 and J is TRBJ2-1; no clear D. Germline V CDR1 and CDR2: SQVTM, ANQGSEA. CDR3 size: 10 residues. The V gene lost 6 bases and the J gene lost 5 bases, with 5 bases spanning the gap. The chain's CDR3 is CSVRHNEQFF. Written as DNA, the CDR3 is TGCAGCGTCAGGCACAATGAGCAGTTCTTC.

The genes are TRBV29-1 and TRBJ1-5, with a possible D match to TRBD1 (5 bases). CDR1 is SQVTM and CDR2 is ANQGSEA in the germline V gene. V lost 7 bases to trimming and J lost 7 bases, with 14 bases between them. This CDR3 contains 12 residues. CDR3 DNA: TGCAGCGGCGGGGGACCTGGCCAGCCCCAGCATTTT. This codes for CSGGGPGQPQHF.

V gene TRBV28 combines with J gene TRBJ1-5, with D maybe TRBD1 (6 bases). From germline, CDR1 is MDHEN and CDR2 SYDVKM. This CDR3 comprises 14 residues. V was shortened by 6 bases and J by 5 bases, with 14 bases between the two germline ends. The CDR3 sequence: CASSPGTRYQPQHF. The DNA of the CDR3 is TGTGCCAGCAGCCCCGGGACACGTTATCAGCCCCAGCATTTT.

The genes are TRBV6-6 and TRBJ2-1; 7 bases fit TRBD2. Trimming cost V 0 bases and J 10 bases; bases outside gene matches: 12. The germline V gene encodes CDR1 MNHNY and CDR2 SVGAGI (reference sequence). The CDR3 covers 16 residues. In nucleotides, the CDR3 is TGTGCCAGCAGTTACTCGGCCAGCGGGAAAATCCAGGAGCAGTTCTTC. Residues: CASSYSASGKIQEQFF.

This chain joins TRBV10-3 and TRBJ2-7; 7 bases line up with TRBD2. Germline V gene lookup returns CDR1 ENHRY and CDR2 SYGVKD. J was trimmed by 0 bases and V by 4 bases; bases with no gene match: 6. This CDR3 has 15 residues. CDR3 residues: CAISGGPGGSYEQYF. Here the CDR3 DNA reads TGTGCCATCAGTGGGGGCCCGGGAGGCTCCTACGAGCAGTACTTC.

In its sample, this clone was seen a few times. This chain connects TRBV30 to TRBJ1-6, with 7 nucleotides matching TRBD1. The CDR3 is 15 amino acids. Losses at the gene ends were 2 bases for V and 9 bases for J; bases not matched to a gene: 10. CDR1 GTSNPN and CDR2 SVGIG come from the germline V gene (reference sequence). CDR3 DNA sequence: TGTGCCTGGAGTATTACACAGGGGAGCGGTTCACCCCTCCACTTT. Protein product: CAWSITQGSGSPLHF. The full variable domain, with the rest looked up from reference TRBV30 and TRBJ1-6, is SQTIHQWPATLVQPVGSPLSLECTVEGTSNPNLYWYRQAAGRGLQLLFYSVGIGQISSEVPQNLSASRPQDRQFILSSKKLLLSDSGFYLCAWSITQGSGSPLHFGNGTRLTVT.

The chain is built from TRBV6-4 and TRBJ2-2; D not resolved. Germline-derived CDR1 and CDR2 are MRHNA and SNTAGT. Trimming removed 4 bases at V and 7 bases at J, with 10 bases between. The CDR3 is 13 residues long. CDR3: CASSGDSHGELFF. In DNA form, the CDR3 reads TGTGCCAGCAGTGGAGATAGCCACGGGGAGCTGTTTTTT.

This clone was detected only once. The chain uses TRBV5-1 and TRBJ1-1; D gene ambiguous. CDR3 length: 14 residues. The germline V gene has CDR1 SGHRS and CDR2 YFSETQ. V shed 2 bases and J shed 8 bases, with 16 bases lying between them. CDR3 in DNA: TGCGCCAGCAGCTTAGGCAGCCACCGAGGGGAAGCTTTCTTT. It yields the protein CASSLGSHRGEAFF.

V is TRBV27 and J is TRBJ2-7, with a weak D call TRBD1 (6 bases). The CDR3 is 15 residues long. V lost 8 bases and J 0 bases, leaving 17 bases between the germline ends. CDR1 and CDR2 from the germline V gene are MNHEY and SMNVEV (reference sequence). The CDR3 reads CASAMRGSSSYEQYF. The CDR3 nucleotides are TGTGCCAGCGCTATGAGGGGGTCCAGCTCCTACGAGCAGTACTTC.

The rearrangement joins TRBV5-4 to TRBJ2-3; TRBD2 agrees at 8 bases. V lost 4 bases and J lost 5; bases outside the gene matches: 9. Looked up from germline, CDR1 is SGHNT and CDR2 is YYREEE (reference sequence). This CDR3 is 15 amino acids long. CDR3 coding DNA: TGTGCCAGCAGCCTTTACGGGGGGGGCGGAGATACGCAGTATTTT. Protein sequence: CASSLYGGGGDTQYF.

The CDR3 coding sequence is TGTGCCAGCAGTGAGGCTAGCTTCGAGCAGTACTTC. It is translated as CASSEASFEQYF. This sequence joins TRBV2 and TRBJ2-7, with a weak D call TRBD2 (5 bases). This CDR3 is 12 amino acids long. CDR1 is SNHLY and CDR2 is FYNNEI in the germline V gene. The V gene lost 3 bases and the J gene lost 6 bases, with 9 bases spanning the gap. Full variable domain (rest looked up from reference TRBV2 and TRBJ2-7): EPEVTQTPSHQVTQMGQEVILRCVPISNHLYFYWYRQILGQKVEFLVSFYNNEISEKSEIFDDQFSVERPDGSNFTLKIRSTKLEDSAMYFCASSEASFEQYFGPGTRLTVT.

The genes are TRBV27 and TRBJ1-2; TRBD1 matches at 11 bases. V was pared by 6 bases and J by 8 bases, with 8 bases of the junction left unmatched. This CDR3 has 14 residues. From germline, CDR1 is MNHEY and CDR2 SMNVEV (reference sequence). CDR3 sequence (DNA): TGTGCCAGCAGGAGGACAGGGGGCCTCGGGGGCTACACCTTC. Translating it yields CASRRTGGLGGYTF.

The chain joins TRBV5-6 to TRBJ1-5; D unclear. The CDR3 extends over 15 amino acids. V was clipped by 3 bases and J by 1 base, with 11 bases between them. CDR1 and CDR2 from the germline V gene are SGHDT and YYEEEE. CDR3 sequence reads: CASSSRGRSNQPQHF. The CDR3 DNA is TGTGCCAGCAGCTCGCGCGGAAGGAGCAATCAGCCCCAGCATTTT.

The chain employs TRBV27 and TRBJ1-2, with TRBD1 matching over 9 bases. Germline assignment: CDR1 MNHEY and CDR2 SMNVEV (reference sequence). V lost 5 bases and J lost 6; bases outside the gene matches: 10. The CDR3 extends over 15 amino acids. As DNA, the CDR3 is TGTGCCAGCAGTGAACAGGGGGCCTTACGGGATGGCTACACCTTC. As protein: CASSEQGALRDGYTF.

The chain is built from TRBV4-2 and TRBJ1-5, with D maybe TRBD1 (5 bases). The V gene lost 0 bases and the J gene lost 5 bases, with 11 bases spanning the gap. The CDR3 is made up of 15 amino acids. CDR1 and CDR2 (germline): LGHNA, YNFKEQ. CDR3 amino acids: CASSQDQEGDQPQHF. The CDR3 DNA is TGTGCCAGCAGCCAAGATCAGGAAGGGGATCAGCCCCAGCATTTT.

This clone appeared once. V and J are TRBV6-1 and TRBJ2-1, with TRBD1 as a possible D gene (5 bases). Looked up from germline, CDR1 is MNHNS and CDR2 is SASEGT. V was pared by 4 bases and J by 9 bases, with 16 bases between. This CDR3 region has 14 residues. The CDR3 here is CASSGSLGQSEQFF. The DNA of the CDR3 is TGTGCCAGCAGTGGCTCCCTTGGACAATCTGAGCAGTTCTTC.

The J gene is TRBJ2-4, the V gene TRBV5-1; 9 bases are shared with TRBD2. Trimming cost V 3 bases and J 6 bases; bases outside gene matches: 13. The V gene's germline CDR1 is SGHRS and CDR2 YFSETQ. The CDR3 is 17 amino acids. CDR3 protein: CASSSARAGGPINIQYF. CDR3 coding DNA: TGCGCCAGCAGCTCGGCCCGGGCGGGAGGGCCGATAAACATTCAGTACTTC. Full variable domain (missing parts from reference TRBV5-1 and TRBJ2-4): KAGVTQTPRYLIKTRGQQVTLSCSPISGHRSVSWYQQTPGQGLQFLFEYFSETQRNKGNFPGRFSGRQFSNSRSEMNVSTLELGDSALYLCASSSARAGGPINIQYFGAGTRLSVL.

This sequence joins TRBV5-1 and TRBJ1-1; D is uncertain. The CDR3 extends over 16 amino acids. Between the trimmed V and J ends, which lost 0 bases and 4 bases, there was a span of 16 bases. Germline CDR1 reads SGHRS; CDR2 reads YFSETQ. CDR3 bases: TGCGCCAGCAGCTTGGAGATGGGGAAAGGAGGCACTGAAGCTTTCTTT. Translated, it gives CASSLEMGKGGTEAFF.

This chain uses TRBV29-1 with TRBJ2-3, with 9 bases identical to TRBD2. J was trimmed by 5 bases and V by 8 bases; bases with no gene match: 5. The CDR3 extends over 12 amino acids. Germline CDR1 and CDR2: SQVTM and ANQGSEA. CDR3 nucleotides: TGCAGCTTCCTAGCGGGACGAGATACGCAGTATTTT. Translating gives CSFLAGRDTQYF.

The chain recombines TRBV19 with TRBJ1-2, with 7 bases fitting TRBD1. The germline gives CDR1 LNHDA, CDR2 SQIVND (reference sequence). The J segment lost 2 bases and the V segment lost 4 bases, leaving 1 base of the junction unmatched. The CDR3 has 13 amino acids. The CDR3 DNA follows: TGTGCCAGTAGTACGGGACAGAACTATGGCTACACCTTC. It codes for CASSTGQNYGYTF.

The chain has TRBV12-1 and TRBJ1-5; the D call TRBD1 from the table was never checked on the DNA. TRBV12-1 is annotated as a pseudogene. The CDR3 consists of 14 residues. DNA of the CDR3: TGTGCCAGCAGCGCCCGAACAGTCAATCAGCCCCAGCATTTT. Residues: CASSARTVNQPQHF.

The chain carries TRBV5-1 and TRBJ1-1; possible D gene TRBD1, 6 bases. Trimming pared 5 bases from V and 0 bases from J, leaving 17 bases between. The CDR3 is 16 amino acids. The germline V gene encodes CDR1 SGHRS and CDR2 YFSETQ. CDR3 sequence reads: CASRVDRNSMNTEAFF. The CDR3 region has the DNA TGCGCCAGCAGGGTAGACAGGAACTCGATGAACACTGAAGCTTTCTTT.

V gene TRBV18 combines with J gene TRBJ1-1, with D possibly TRBD1 on 6 matching bases. CDR1 and CDR2 from the germline V gene are KGHSH and LQKENI. This CDR3 spans 16 amino acids. V lost 3 bases to trimming and J lost 4 bases, with 18 bases between them. CDR3 sequence: CASSPRQGGTGTEAFF. The CDR3 DNA sequence: TGTGCCAGCTCACCGCGACAAGGGGGTACGGGCACTGAAGCTTTCTTT.

This clone has just a few counts. V gene TRBV19 combines with J gene TRBJ1-1; 8 nucleotides match TRBD1. Per the germline V gene, CDR1 is LNHDA and CDR2 is SQIVND (reference sequence). The CDR3 spans 15 residues. V trimming: 5 bases; J trimming: 3 bases; junction bases outside the gene matches: 8. The CDR3 DNA reads TGTGCCAGTAGTCTTGACAGGGGAGGTTACACTGAAGCTTTCTTT. Translation: CASSLDRGGYTEAFF. The whole variable domain, remainder taken from reference TRBV19 and TRBJ1-1, is DGGITQSPKYLFRKEGQNVTLSCEQNLNHDAMYWYRQDPGQGLRLIYYSQIVNDFQKGDIAEGYSVSREKKESFPLTVTSAQKNPTAFYLCASSLDRGGYTEAFFGQGTRLTVV.

This clone was detected a few times. The genes are TRBV2 and TRBJ1-3, with D possibly TRBD1 on 5 matching bases. Germline V gene sequence: CDR1 SNHLY, CDR2 FYNNEI. Deletions cut 2 bases from V and 0 bases from J, with 8 bases between. CDR3 length: 15 residues. CDR3 in amino acids: CASSEMGGSGNTIYF. The CDR3, as DNA: TGTGCCAGCAGTGAAATGGGGGGCTCTGGAAACACCATATATTTT.